Below are 30 T cell receptor beta chains sequenced from a single sample in a study of cytomegalovirus exposure and HLA in healthy donors. PCR amplification relied on 60 Vbeta primers (plus 13 Jbeta primers). Profiled with immunoSEQ multiplex PCR; TCRdb holds only in-frame clones, not every one. Of 90,000 to 95,000 clones listed, about three quarters are singletons. The sample taken for sequencing was PBMCs. These receptors were collected from a male donor in good health and CMV-seropositive.

The V gene is TRBV2, the J gene TRBJ2-7; weak D call: TRBD1 (6 bases). Germline CDR1 reads SNHLY; CDR2 reads FYNNEI. This CDR3 comprises 13 residues. V lost 8 bases to trimming and J lost 0 bases, with 11 bases between them. This CDR3 is CASLTGASYEQYF. The DNA of the CDR3 is TGTGCCAGCTTGACAGGAGCCTCCTACGAGCAGTACTTC.

The chain employs TRBV28 and TRBJ2-2, with 8 bases identical to TRBD2. This CDR3 comprises 19 residues. CDR1 and CDR2 from the germline V gene are MDHEN and SYDVKM. Losses at the gene ends were 6 bases for V and 3 bases for J; bases not matched to a gene: 18. The CDR3 region has the DNA TGTGCCAGCAGAAAAAGCGGGAGAAGGGCGAAATGGTACACCGGGGAGCTGTTTTTT. Protein sequence: CASRKSGRRAKWYTGELFF.

This chain links TRBV19 with TRBJ1-1; D might be TRBD1 (5 bases). CDR3 length equals 13 residues. The ends were cut back, 8 bases at V and 4 bases at J, with 14 bases in the middle. Germline V CDR1 and CDR2: LNHDA, SQIVND (reference sequence). The CDR3 is CASLGGWSTEAFF. The CDR3 DNA is TGTGCCAGTTTGGGGGGGTGGAGCACTGAAGCTTTCTTT. The entire variable domain, with the rest obtained from reference TRBV19 and TRBJ1-1, is as follows: DGGITQSPKYLFRKEGQNVTLSCEQNLNHDAMYWYRQDPGQGLRLIYYSQIVNDFQKGDIAEGYSVSREKKESFPLTVTSAQKNPTAFYLCASLGGWSTEAFFGQGTRLTVV.

The chain couples TRBV5-1 to TRBJ2-5; D remains ambiguous. This CDR3 region has 13 residues. Germline lookup yields CDR1 SGHRS and CDR2 YFSETQ. V was pared by 4 bases and J by 4 bases, with 11 bases between. The CDR3 loop reads CASSVFSGETQYF. Written as DNA, the CDR3 is TGCGCCAGCAGCGTTTTTTCAGGAGAGACCCAGTACTTC.

This clone was counted a few times. The V call is TRBV6-6, the J call TRBJ1-5; D is unclear. The CDR3 spans 10 residues. Trimming shortened V by 6 bases and J by 7 bases, and 4 bases separated the two germline ends. Germline V lookup: CDR1 MNHNY, CDR2 SVGAGI (reference sequence). The CDR3 DNA reads TGTGCCAGCAGCCAACAGCCCCAGCATTTT. It encodes CASSQQPQHF.

This clone occurred a few times. The chain carries TRBV5-4 and TRBJ2-7; 7 bases align to TRBD1. The CDR3 is 13 residues long. Germline CDR1 and CDR2: SGHNT and YYREEE (reference sequence). Trimming at V came to 1 base and at J to 5 bases, leaving 3 bases not matched to a gene. CDR3 coding DNA: TGTGCCAGCAGCTTGAACAGGGGCGACGAGCAGTACTTC. It encodes CASSLNRGDEQYF.

V gene TRBV28 combines with J gene TRBJ2-7; tentatively, D is TRBD2 (6 bases). This CDR3 is built from 12 residues. V was pared by 0 bases and J by 6 bases, with 6 bases between. Germline V gene data show CDR1 as MDHEN and CDR2 as SYDVKM. Here the CDR3 DNA reads TGTGCCAGCAGTTTATGGGGAGGCGAGCAGTACTTC. This translates into CASSLWGGEQYF.

The rearrangement links TRBV2 to TRBJ1-6, with 8 bases aligning to TRBD1. V was pared by 4 bases and J by 9 bases, with 8 bases of the junction left unmatched. The V gene's germline CDR1 is SNHLY and CDR2 FYNNEI. The CDR3 contains 15 residues. The CDR3 bases are TGTGCCAGCAGTGCCCTTCGGACAGGGTCTTCACCCCTCCACTTT. Encoded protein: CASSALRTGSSPLHF. The full variable domain, its missing parts supplied by reference TRBV2 and TRBJ1-6, is EPEVTQTPSHQVTQMGQEVILRCVPISNHLYFYWYRQILGQKVEFLVSFYNNEISEKSEIFDDQFSVERPDGSNFTLKIRSTKLEDSAMYFCASSALRTGSSPLHFGNGTRLTVT.

This clone has just a few counts. CDR3 sequence: CASSEYDREFNEQFF. DNA of the CDR3: TGTGCCAGCAGTGAATACGACAGGGAATTCAATGAGCAGTTCTTC. The chain joins TRBV6-1 to TRBJ2-1; the match to TRBD1 covers 7 bases. The V gene end was trimmed by 2 bases and the J gene end by 6 bases; junction bases not matched to a gene: 7. This CDR3 comprises 15 residues. CDR1 is MNHNS and CDR2 is SASEGT in the germline V gene.

The genes are TRBV6-1 and TRBJ1-2; maybe TRBD1 (5 bases). CDR3 size: 15 residues. Germline V gives CDR1 MNHNS, CDR2 SASEGT. V was shortened by 0 bases and J by 8 bases, with 16 bases between the two germline ends. In DNA form, the CDR3 reads TGTGCCAGCAGTGAAGCTCGGGCAGGGTTCGGCGGCTACACCTTC. This codes for CASSEARAGFGGYTF.

The chain has TRBV12-5 and TRBJ1-1; 9 bases are a match to TRBD1. In germline, CDR1 is LGHNT, CDR2 FRNRAP. The CDR3 is 15 amino acids. V was clipped by 6 bases and J by 1 base; unmatched bases: 6. The CDR3 spells CASGTPGQGNTEAFF. In nucleotides, the CDR3 is TGTGCTAGTGGAACTCCGGGACAGGGGAACACTGAAGCTTTCTTT. Variable domain in full (rest from reference TRBV12-5 and TRBJ1-1): DARVTQTPRHKVTEMGQEVTMRCQPILGHNTVFWYRQTMMQGLELLAYFRNRAPLDDSGMPKDRFSAEMPDATLATLKIQPSEPRDSAVYFCASGTPGQGNTEAFFGQGTRLTVV.

This clone occurred once. The genes are TRBV10-3 and TRBJ1-2; D is uncertain. V was clipped by 0 bases and J by 7 bases, with 9 bases between them. The CDR3 has 13 residues. The germline CDR1 and CDR2 sequences are ENHRY and SYGVKD. The CDR3 region has the DNA TGTGCCATCAGTGAGTCGAACCCACTTGGCTACACCTTC. Translating it yields CAISESNPLGYTF.

This rearrangement joins TRBV5-1 to TRBJ2-5, with 11 bases aligning to TRBD1. The J call is uncertain, as TRBJ2-7 better fits the DNA end. The CDR3 extends over 14 amino acids. Looked up from germline, CDR1 is SGHRS and CDR2 is YFSETQ. In DNA, the CDR3 is TGCGCCAGCAGCGTGGGACAGGGGGCCTACGAGCAGTACTTC. Amino acid sequence: CASSVGQGAYEQYF.

Note on this clone: The same CDR3 arises from other DNA sequences in this sample as well. CDR3 in amino acids: CASSPSGGYNEQFF. CDR3 nucleotides: TGCGCCAGCAGCCCCTCCGGGGGTTACAATGAGCAGTTCTTC. This chain connects TRBV5-1 to TRBJ2-1; the D gene is possibly TRBD2 (6 bases). The V gene lost 4 bases and the J gene lost 4 bases, with 12 bases spanning the gap. CDR3 length: 14 residues. Germline V gives CDR1 SGHRS, CDR2 YFSETQ.

This chain uses TRBV12-5 with TRBJ2-1; 8 positions agree with TRBD2. This CDR3 is 13 amino acids long. V lost 6 bases, J lost 6 bases, and 4 bases stayed unmatched. Germline CDR1 and CDR2: LGHNT and FRNRAP. The CDR3 protein is CASGWTSSNEQFF. CDR3 nucleotides: TGTGCTAGTGGCTGGACTAGCAGCAATGAGCAGTTCTTC.

The CDR3 spells CASSLWGREQFF. The DNA of the CDR3 is TGTGCCAGCAGTTTATGGGGGAGGGAGCAGTTCTTC. J is TRBJ2-1 and V is TRBV27, with a possible D match to TRBD2 (6 bases). Trimming pared 1 base from V and 10 bases from J, leaving 8 bases between. The CDR3 runs to 12 residues. The germline gives CDR1 MNHEY, CDR2 SMNVEV (reference sequence).

Written as DNA, the CDR3 is TGCGCCAGCAGCTTGGCCGGGGAACGGGGGGCTGAAGCTTTCTTT. Translated, it gives CASSLAGERGAEAFF. The chain is built from TRBV5-1 and TRBJ1-1, with D perhaps TRBD1 (5 bases). Germline CDR1 reads SGHRS; CDR2 reads YFSETQ. The CDR3 extends over 15 amino acids. Trimming took off 0 bases at V and 6 bases at J, with 15 bases between the two ends. Using reference TRBV5-1 and TRBJ1-1 for the parts outside the CDR3, the full variable domain is KAGVTQTPRYLIKTRGQQVTLSCSPISGHRSVSWYQQTPGQGLQFLFEYFSETQRNKGNFPGRFSGRQFSNSRSEMNVSTLELGDSALYLCASSLAGERGAEAFFGQGTRLTVV.

This clone came up a few times. The V and J genes are TRBV7-9 and TRBJ1-6, with D perhaps TRBD1 (5 bases). Trimming shortened V by 3 bases and J by 8 bases, and 11 bases separated the two germline ends. Germline CDR1 reads SEHNR; CDR2 reads FQNEAQ (reference sequence). The CDR3 consists of 14 residues. This chain's CDR3 is CASSLTLGDSPLHF. CDR3 sequence (DNA): TGTGCCAGCAGCTTGACTCTAGGGGATTCACCCCTCCACTTT.

This clone has only a few counts. The V and J genes are TRBV5-1 and TRBJ2-1; tentatively, D is TRBD1 (6 bases). CDR1 SGHRS and CDR2 YFSETQ come from the germline V gene. This CDR3 region has 14 residues. V shed 2 bases and J shed 6 bases, with 12 bases lying between them. The CDR3 sequence is CASSLERGSNEQFF. The CDR3 nucleotides are TGCGCCAGCAGCTTAGAGAGGGGGTCCAATGAGCAGTTCTTC.

The chain is built from TRBV30 and TRBJ1-6; D not resolved. Trimming removed 0 bases from V and 4 bases from J, with 10 bases in between. Germline assignment: CDR1 GTSNPN and CDR2 SVGIG (reference sequence). This CDR3 region has 15 residues. As DNA, the CDR3 is TGTGCCTGGAGTGTACCTGTCGGGTATAATTCACCCCTCCACTTT. It translates to CAWSVPVGYNSPLHF.

J is TRBJ1-6 and V is TRBV5-1; D is unresolved. The CDR3 is made up of 19 amino acids. Germline V gives CDR1 SGHRS, CDR2 YFSETQ. Trimming took 3 bases from V and 7 from J, leaving 26 bases between them. The CDR3 nucleotides are TGCGCCAGCAGCTGGAATTCTTTGCGGGGAATCAATAAGAATTCACCCCTCCACTTT. Encoded protein: CASSWNSLRGINKNSPLHF.

This clone was picked up one time. The chain recombines TRBV25-1 with TRBJ2-3; 7 bases fit TRBD1. Trimming removed 6 bases from V and 4 bases from J; junction bases left unmatched: 10. Per the germline V gene, CDR1 is MGHDK and CDR2 is SYGVNS. This CDR3 comprises 15 residues. CDR3 in amino acids: CASSPTRGRPDTQYF. For the CDR3, the DNA is TGTGCCAGCAGCCCGACGAGGGGGCGCCCAGATACGCAGTATTTT.

This clone has only a few counts. The chain uses TRBV14 and TRBJ2-1; D gene ambiguous. This CDR3 comprises 13 residues. CDR1 SGHDN and CDR2 FVKESK come from the germline V gene. V was shortened by 4 bases and J by 7 bases, with 11 bases between the two germline ends. CDR3 sequence (DNA): TGTGCCAGCAGCCCCCGAGCGCGAAATGAGCAGTTCTTC. It yields the protein CASSPRARNEQFF.

The chain recombines TRBV28 with TRBJ1-1, with D possibly TRBD1 on 5 matching bases. V was cut by 5 bases and J by 3 bases, with 16 bases left in between. This CDR3 region has 15 residues. Germline values: CDR1 MDHEN, CDR2 SYDVKM. Here the CDR3 reads CASSPTGTLYTEAFF. CDR3 DNA sequence: TGTGCCAGCAGTCCAACCGGGACTCTCTACACTGAAGCTTTCTTT.

This clone was observed a handful of times. The chain combines TRBV18 with TRBJ2-7; no reliable D call. Per germline, CDR1 KGHSH and CDR2 LQKENI. V shed 2 bases and J shed 5 bases, with 7 bases lying between them. This CDR3 has 12 amino acids. The CDR3 loop is CASSPEKDEQYF. CDR3 nucleotides: TGTGCCAGCTCACCAGAGAAAGACGAGCAGTACTTC.

The V call is TRBV5-5, the J call TRBJ2-7; the match to TRBD1 covers 9 bases. This CDR3 has 15 amino acids. V trimming: 4 bases; J trimming: 4 bases; junction bases outside the gene matches: 9. Germline-derived CDR1 and CDR2 are SGHKS and YYEKEE (reference sequence). CDR3 bases: TGTGCCAGCAGCCTGGCGTCGGGACAGGGTTACGAGCAGTACTTC. Amino acids: CASSLASGQGYEQYF.

This chain uses TRBV19 with TRBJ2-5; no firm D call. V shed 3 bases and J shed 0 bases, with 8 bases lying between them. Looked up from germline, CDR1 is LNHDA and CDR2 is SQIVND (reference sequence). CDR3 length: 14 amino acids. As DNA, the CDR3 is TGTGCCAGTAGTATCTCCCGGTACCAAGAGACCCAGTACTTC. Translating it yields CASSISRYQETQYF.

This chain connects TRBV28 to TRBJ2-7, with D perhaps matching TRBD1 (6 bases). The ends were cut back, 2 bases at V and 4 bases at J, with 12 bases in the middle. This CDR3 region has 14 residues. Germline CDR1 and CDR2: MDHEN and SYDVKM. CDR3 sequence reads: CASSLGGAVYEQYF. The CDR3 DNA follows: TGTGCCAGCAGTTTAGGGGGCGCAGTATACGAGCAGTACTTC.

This clone was counted a single time. This rearrangement joins TRBV27 to TRBJ1-6; 9 bases map to TRBD1. There are 15 residues in the CDR3. Looked up from germline, CDR1 is MNHEY and CDR2 is SMNVEV (reference sequence). The ends lost 2 bases at V and 10 bases at J; junction bases unmatched: 6. CDR3 DNA: TGTGCCAGCAGTTTACGGGACAGGGCAGCGTCACCCCTCCACTTT. As protein: CASSLRDRAASPLHF.

This chain joins TRBV7-9 and TRBJ2-4, with D uncertain. CDR1 is SEHNR and CDR2 is FQNEAQ in the germline V gene (reference sequence). Trimming cost V 6 bases and J 1 base, with 10 bases left between them. CDR3 length equals 14 residues. The CDR3 bases are TGTGCCAGCAGTCATGAGGAGGCCAAAAACATTCAGTACTTC. It codes for CASSHEEAKNIQYF.